Listed here are 25 T cell receptor beta chains from one sample, sequenced in a study of T cells in Graves' hyperthyroidism and ophthalmopathy. What was amplified from RNA transcripts were TCR beta CDR3 regions. First-round RT-PCR targeting the TCR CDR3 was performed with the HTBI primer set. MiXCR, applied by TCRdb to the multiplex PCR reads, yields one record per CDR3 protein. The sample has some 760,000 distinct CDR3 sequences; around 15% are singletons. Sequenced input: blood. The origin of the receptors is a woman aged 18-29 years with Graves' hyperthyroidism.

Many counts were recorded for this clonotype. The chain has TRBV11-2 and TRBJ1-5, with D possibly being TRBD1 (6 bases). The CDR3 has 15 residues. Trimming took 5 bases from V and 4 from J, leaving 15 bases between them. Germline CDR1 and CDR2: SGHAT and FQNNGV. CDR3 sequence (DNA): TGTGCCAGCAGCAAAGAGGGGGAGGGAAATCAGCCCCAGCATTTT. This translates into CASSKEGEGNQPQHF.

J is TRBJ1-4 and V is TRBV18; D remains ambiguous. The ends were cut back, 5 bases at V and 8 bases at J, with 12 bases in the middle. The CDR3 is made up of 13 amino acids. Germline CDR1 is KGHSH and CDR2 is LQKENI. In nucleotides, the CDR3 is TGTGCCAGCTCAGAAACAGATGGAGAAAAACTGTTTTTT. This translates into CASSETDGEKLFF.

The gene calls are TRBV30 and TRBJ1-2; D is ambiguous. Trimming stripped 1 base from V and 2 bases from J, with 17 bases between. Looked up from germline, CDR1 is GTSNPN and CDR2 is SVGIG (reference sequence). This CDR3 region has 16 residues. Here the CDR3 reads CAWSAPRVGRNYGYTF. For the CDR3, the DNA is TGTGCCTGGAGTGCGCCCCGAGTCGGGAGGAACTATGGCTACACCTTC.

This clonotype has ten or more counts. The chain combines TRBV3-1 with TRBJ2-3; 7 bases map to TRBD1. The CDR3 is made up of 17 amino acids. Unmatched junction bases numbered 7, after V lost 1 base and J lost 0 bases. CDR1 is LGHDT and CDR2 is YNNKEL in the germline V gene (reference sequence). The CDR3 region is CASSQGAGGTSTDTQYF. The CDR3 region has the DNA TGTGCCAGCAGCCAAGGGGCAGGGGGTACTAGCACAGATACGCAGTATTTT.

This clonotype was seen repeatedly, ten times or more. This sequence joins TRBV3-1 and TRBJ2-1, with 8 bases fitting TRBD2. This CDR3 spans 15 amino acids. Germline CDR1 reads LGHDT; CDR2 reads YNNKEL (reference sequence). V lost 5 bases to trimming and J lost 5 bases; unmatched junction nucleotides: 8. The CDR3 nucleotides read TGTGCCAGCAGCTTCCGGACTAGCTGGGACAATGAGCAGTTCTTC. Residues: CASSFRTSWDNEQFF.

This clonotype was counted a few times. The rearrangement joins TRBV20-1 to TRBJ2-7; 7 bases map to TRBD1. V shed 6 bases, J shed 1 base, and the junction held 12 bases outside the gene matches. Per germline, CDR1 DFQATT and CDR2 SNEGSKA (reference sequence). The length of the CDR3 is 15 residues. The CDR3 sequence is CSAGKPRDRSYEQYF. DNA for the CDR3: TGCAGTGCGGGGAAGCCCCGGGACAGATCCTACGAGCAGTACTTC.

This clonotype has more than one count but fewer than ten. V is TRBV4-1 and J is TRBJ2-7, with 16 nucleotides matching TRBD2. Germline loops: CDR1 MGHRA, CDR2 YSYEKL. The CDR3 consists of 16 residues. Trimming took 5 bases from V and 6 from J; bases not matched to a gene: 7. The CDR3 spells CASSAGTSGRAGEQYF. CDR3 DNA sequence: TGCGCCAGCAGCGCAGGGACTAGCGGGAGGGCGGGCGAGCAGTACTTC.

J is TRBJ2-3 and V is TRBV20-1; D is uncertain. CDR3 size: 14 residues. Germline V CDR1 and CDR2: DFQATT, SNEGSKA (reference sequence). The ends were cut back, 0 bases at V and 10 bases at J, with 17 bases in the middle. The CDR3 spells CSARDPIDPYPQYF. CDR3 in DNA: TGCAGTGCTAGAGATCCAATAGACCCCTATCCGCAGTATTTT.

This clonotype was detected a few times. The chain joins TRBV29-1 to TRBJ2-2, with D unclear. Looked up from germline, CDR1 is SQVTM and CDR2 is ANQGSEA. The CDR3 spans 16 residues. Deletions cut 2 bases from V and 1 base from J, with 14 bases between. CDR3 sequence: CSVEPSYGKNTGELFF. DNA for the CDR3: TGCAGCGTTGAACCTTCTTATGGGAAGAACACCGGGGAGCTGTTTTTT.

This clonotype was counted at least ten times. This chain connects TRBV7-3 to TRBJ2-1, with TRBD2 matching over 13 bases. The junction had 3 bases not matched to a gene; V was cut back by 5 bases and J by 5 bases. Germline V gene lookup returns CDR1 SGHTA and CDR2 FQGTGA. The CDR3 is 15 amino acids. CDR3 nucleotide sequence: TGTGCCAGCAGCCAGGGACTAGCGGGGAACAATGAGCAGTTCTTC. Its translation is CASSQGLAGNNEQFF.

The chain joins TRBV12-3 or TRBV12-4 to TRBJ2-2; maybe TRBD1 (5 bases). CDR3 length: 15 amino acids. The ends were cut back, 6 bases at V and 4 bases at J, with 15 bases in the middle. This CDR3 is CASRGGRQFTGELFF. CDR3 coding DNA: TGTGCCAGCAGAGGCGGCCGACAGTTCACCGGGGAGCTGTTTTTT.

J is TRBJ1-2 and V is TRBV20-1; 7 bases agree with TRBD1. Per germline, CDR1 DFQATT and CDR2 SNEGSKA (reference sequence). V was pared by 4 bases and J by 7 bases, with 18 bases of the junction left unmatched. The CDR3 is 16 amino acids. CDR3 DNA sequence: TGCAGTGCTATTACAGGGGAGAGGGGAAAGGGGGGTGGCTACACCTTC. Amino acids: CSAITGERGKGGGYTF.

About this clonotype: At one end, the junction sequence differs from germline, possibly due to a read error. The chain combines TRBV11-2 with TRBJ1-2; the D is unclear. CDR3 length equals 12 residues. Germline V CDR1 and CDR2: SGHAT, FQNNGV. The DNA of the CDR3 is TGTGCCAGCAGCTTGAAGTACTATGGCCACACCTTC. This sequence encodes CASSLKYYGHTF.

This clonotype was counted many times. V usage is TRBV7-2 and J usage is TRBJ2-5; 7 nucleotides match TRBD1. After removal of 1 base from V and 4 bases from J, the junction contained 6 bases not matched to a gene. The CDR3 is 15 amino acids. The germline gives CDR1 SGHTA, CDR2 FQGNSA. The CDR3 protein is CASSLGQGGIETQYF. Written as DNA, the CDR3 is TGTGCCAGCAGCTTAGGACAGGGTGGAATAGAGACCCAGTACTTC.

This clonotype was seen ten or more times. This chain connects TRBV29-1 to TRBJ2-3; possible D gene TRBD2, 6 bases. The CDR3 runs to 17 residues. Per germline, CDR1 SQVTM and CDR2 ANQGSEA. V lost 7 bases, J lost 4 bases, and 27 bases lay in between. Written as DNA, the CDR3 is TGCAGCGAATCCTCATTGGCGGACCGGGAGATTGCAGATACGCAGTATTTT. Amino acid sequence: CSESSLADREIADTQYF.

In this sample, this clonotype turned up many times. The DNA for the CDR3 is TGTGCCACCAGCATTGGTGCGCGGGGGGTTGACAATGAGCAGTTCTTC. Amino acids: CATSIGARGVDNEQFF. The rearrangement uses TRBV15 and TRBJ2-1; 8 bases line up with TRBD2. The CDR3 spans 16 residues. Looked up from germline, CDR1 is LNHNV and CDR2 is YYDKDF (reference sequence). J lost 5 bases, V lost 4 bases, and 10 bases had no gene match.

This clonotype was seen only a few times. V and J are TRBV19 and TRBJ1-3; 9 nucleotides line up with TRBD1. CDR3 length: 16 residues. Germline CDR1 and CDR2: LNHDA and SQIVND (reference sequence). J lost 1 base, V lost 6 bases, and 7 bases had no gene match. The CDR3 protein is CASSPKDRGSGNTIYF. The DNA of the CDR3 is TGTGCCAGTAGCCCTAAGGACAGGGGATCTGGAAACACCATATATTTT.

This clonotype came up many times. The chain links TRBV11-2 to TRBJ1-4; D may be TRBD1 (6 bases). Per germline, CDR1 SGHAT and CDR2 FQNNGV. V was trimmed by 3 bases and J by 8 bases, leaving 16 bases between them. The CDR3 totals 15 residues. CDR3 in DNA: TGTGCCAGCAGCTTTGGGGCAGGGGCGGGAGAAAAACTGTTTTTT. The encoded protein is CASSFGAGAGEKLFF.

This clonotype was seen many times. This chain uses TRBV20-1 with TRBJ2-3, with D maybe TRBD2 (6 bases). The germline V gene encodes CDR1 DFQATT and CDR2 SNEGSKA (reference sequence). The CDR3 length is 16 residues. Trimming took off 0 bases at V and 0 bases at J, with 13 bases between the two ends. This CDR3 reads CSARDEVAVSTDTQYF. The CDR3 DNA reads as TGCAGTGCTAGAGATGAGGTAGCGGTTAGCACAGATACGCAGTATTTT.

This clonotype was counted ten times or more. V usage is TRBV2 and J usage is TRBJ1-1, with D perhaps matching TRBD1 (5 bases). The germline CDR1 and CDR2 sequences are SNHLY and FYNNEI. The V end lost 6 bases, the J end lost 1 base, and 18 bases lay between the germline ends. The CDR3 runs 16 residues. The CDR3 bases are TGTGCCAGCAGACATTTTACCGGGACGGCGAACACTGAAGCTTTCTTT. This sequence encodes CASRHFTGTANTEAFF.

In this sample, this clonotype turned up a few times. V is TRBV6-1 and J is TRBJ1-5, with 7 bases that match TRBD1. This CDR3 spans 15 amino acids. The V gene's germline CDR1 is MNHNS and CDR2 SASEGT. The V gene end was trimmed by 6 bases and the J gene end by 4 bases; junction bases not matched to a gene: 9. The CDR3 DNA reads TGTGCCAGCAGGAGAAGAGAGGGACAGAATCAGCCCCAGCATTTT. Translating it yields CASRRREGQNQPQHF.

This clonotype occurred many times. This chain links TRBV2 with TRBJ2-5; no firm D call. The length of the CDR3 is 13 residues. Germline CDR1 reads SNHLY; CDR2 reads FYNNEI. The V end lost 4 bases, the J end lost 3 bases, and 9 bases lay between the germline ends. CDR3 region: CASSGWLEETQYF. The CDR3 bases are TGTGCCAGCAGTGGTTGGCTAGAAGAGACCCAGTACTTC.

This clonotype came up many times. This chain joins TRBV28 and TRBJ2-5; D not resolved. The V gene's germline CDR1 is MDHEN and CDR2 SYDVKM. The CDR3 extends over 15 amino acids. Deletions cut 2 bases from V and 1 base from J, with 11 bases between. The CDR3 DNA reads TGTGCCAGCAGTTTAGGACGCGTTCCCCAAGAGACCCAGTACTTC. This gives the protein CASSLGRVPQETQYF.

This clonotype was found many times. The chain couples TRBV24-1 to TRBJ2-7; D uncertain. This CDR3 is built from 13 residues. CDR1 KGHDR and CDR2 SFDVKD come from the germline V gene. V lost 3 bases and J 6 bases, leaving 11 bases between the germline ends. The CDR3, as DNA: TGTGCCACCAGTGATCCCAATATGGCCGAGCAGTACTTC. This encodes CATSDPNMAEQYF.

This clonotype was detected ten times or more. This chain joins TRBV27 and TRBJ1-2; 10 nucleotides line up with TRBD1. The CDR3 length is 17 residues. Germline CDR1 MNHEY, CDR2 SMNVEV (reference sequence). J gave up 2 bases and V 5 bases, and 11 bases lay outside the gene matches. CDR3 coding DNA: TGTGCCAGCAGTCCGTCCCAGACAGGGGGCGGGAACTATGGCTACACCTTC. Its protein product is CASSPSQTGGGNYGYTF.